The 20 T cell receptor beta chains reported below all come from one sample, sequenced in a study of PD-1 blockade in classical Hodgkin lymphoma. Libraries were prepared by immunoSEQ multiplex PCR; TCRdb keeps only in-frame clonotypes and omits some of them. The sample lists around 50,000 clones, more than 85% occurring once. Each patient experienced a relapse that followed autologous stem cell transplantation, and brentuximab vedotin exposure varied. The material sequenced was peripheral blood mononuclear cells (PBMCs), taken before the second cycle of nivolumab. Receptors originate from a human donor with classical Hodgkin lymphoma.

V and J are TRBV7-8 and TRBJ2-7; TRBD1 matches 8 bases. The CDR3 contains 16 residues. V lost 4 bases to trimming and J lost 5 bases; unmatched junction nucleotides: 13. From germline, CDR1 is SGHVS and CDR2 FQNEAQ. The CDR3 DNA reads as TGTGCCAGCAGCTCGAATACCGGGACAGGAAACCACGAGCAGTACTTC. Protein sequence: CASSSNTGTGNHEQYF. Looking up the rest from reference TRBV7-8 and TRBJ2-7 gives the full variable domain: GAGVSQSPRYKVAKRGQDVALRCDPISGHVSLFWYQQALGQGPEFLTYFQNEAQLDKSGLPSDRFFAERPEGSVSTLKIQRTQQEDSAVYLCASSSNTGTGNHEQYFGPGTRLTVT.

The chain combines TRBV14 with TRBJ1-4, with unresolved D. The CDR3 runs 16 residues. The germline gives CDR1 SGHDN, CDR2 FVKESK. Trimming left V 1 base short and J 0 bases short, with 9 bases between. The CDR3 is CASSQGRSTTNEKLFF. CDR3 bases: TGTGCCAGCAGCCAAGGCAGGAGCACAACTAATGAAAAACTGTTTTTT.

V is TRBV11-3 and J is TRBJ1-1; possible D gene TRBD1, 5 bases. This CDR3 spans 14 amino acids. The V gene lost 5 bases and the J gene lost 1 base, with 11 bases spanning the gap. Germline CDR1 reads SGHNT; CDR2 reads YENEEA. The chain's CDR3 is CASSRDGENTEAFF. CDR3 DNA: TGTGCCAGCAGCCGGGACGGTGAGAACACTGAAGCTTTCTTT.

The V and J genes are TRBV2 and TRBJ1-5, with D possibly matching TRBD1 (6 bases). V lost 5 bases to trimming and J lost 7 bases, with 15 bases between them. The length of the CDR3 is 14 residues. The germline V gene encodes CDR1 SNHLY and CDR2 FYNNEI. The CDR3 region has the DNA TGTGCCAGCAGTTCAGGGGTACTCGGACAGCCCCAGCATTTT. This sequence encodes CASSSGVLGQPQHF.

The chain joins TRBV27 to TRBJ2-1; perhaps TRBD2 as D (5 bases). The germline V gene has CDR1 MNHEY and CDR2 SMNVEV (reference sequence). The CDR3 covers 14 residues. The V and J ends lost 3 bases and 0 bases respectively, with 6 bases between them. The DNA for the CDR3 is TGTGCCAGCAGTTTGGCGGGCTCCTACAATGAGCAGTTCTTC. This encodes CASSLAGSYNEQFF.

The chain recombines TRBV10-3 with TRBJ1-1; D ambiguous. V was pared by 5 bases and J by 4 bases, with 14 bases between. Germline lookup yields CDR1 ENHRY and CDR2 SYGVKD. The CDR3 is made up of 14 amino acids. The CDR3 is CAISSPTHPTEAFF. CDR3 DNA sequence: TGTGCCATCAGTTCCCCCACACACCCCACTGAAGCTTTCTTT.

The rearrangement links TRBV5-1 to TRBJ2-5; D perhaps matches TRBD1 (6 bases). Trimming cost V 3 bases and J 0 bases, with 9 bases left between them. The CDR3 spans 14 residues. Germline values: CDR1 SGHRS, CDR2 YFSETQ. The DNA of the CDR3 is TGCGCCAGCAGCTCCTCAGGGGACCAAGAGACCCAGTACTTC. Protein: CASSSSGDQETQYF. Based on the CDR3 plus reference TRBV5-1 and TRBJ2-5, the full variable domain is KAGVTQTPRYLIKTRGQQVTLSCSPISGHRSVSWYQQTPGQGLQFLFEYFSETQRNKGNFPGRFSGRQFSNSRSEMNVSTLELGDSALYLCASSSSGDQETQYFGPGTRLLVL.

The table lists this clone with a few counts. The CDR3 DNA follows: TGTGCCACCAGCAGAGAGTCCCTGGCCGGGACAGCAACTAATGAAAAACTGTTTTTT. This codes for CATSRESLAGTATNEKLFF. The chain recombines TRBV15 with TRBJ1-4, with 7 nucleotides matching TRBD1. This CDR3 spans 19 amino acids. Germline V gives CDR1 LNHNV, CDR2 YYDKDF (reference sequence). V was clipped by 0 bases and J by 0 bases; unmatched bases: 10. The full variable domain, completed using reference TRBV15 and TRBJ1-4, is DAMVIQNPRYQVTQFGKPVTLSCSQTLNHNVMYWYQQKSSQAPKLLFHYYDKDFNNEADTPDNFQSRRPNTSFCFLDIRSPGLGDTAMYLCATSRESLAGTATNEKLFFGSGTQLSVL.

This rearrangement joins TRBV6-4 to TRBJ1-2, with TRBD1 as a possible D gene (5 bases). This CDR3 has 12 residues. V lost 4 bases, J lost 8 bases, and 11 bases lay in between. Germline CDR1 is MRHNA and CDR2 is SNTAGT. CDR3 in amino acids: CASSADNLGYTF. The CDR3 DNA reads TGTGCCAGCAGTGCGGACAATCTGGGCTACACCTTC.

The genes are TRBV6-1 and TRBJ2-1, with D unresolved. CDR3 length: 13 amino acids. V was pared by 5 bases and J by 3 bases, with 8 bases between. The germline V gene encodes CDR1 MNHNS and CDR2 SASEGT. In DNA form, the CDR3 reads TGTGCCAGCAGTCGCGCCCTCTACAATGAGCAGTTCTTC. It translates to CASSRALYNEQFF.

The chain has TRBV7-9 and TRBJ2-1, with D possibly called TRBD1 or TRBD2 (6 bases each). The CDR3 is 13 amino acids. Between the trimmed V and J ends, which lost 1 base and 14 bases, there was a span of 15 bases. CDR1 and CDR2 from the germline V gene are SEHNR and FQNEAQ (reference sequence). The CDR3 region has the DNA TGTGCCAGCAGCTTAGAGGATGGGGGGCCTGAGTTCTTC. Protein: CASSLEDGGPEFF.

The V and J genes are TRBV4-3 and TRBJ2-7; 9 positions match TRBD1. The CDR3 spans 16 residues. The V and J ends lost 1 base and 2 bases, in that order; junction bases with no gene match: 6. Germline CDR1 is LGHNA and CDR2 is YSLEER. The CDR3 coding sequence is TGCGCCAGCAGCCAAGGGCTCTGGACAGGGGCCTACGAGCAGTACTTC. Translation: CASSQGLWTGAYEQYF.

The J gene is TRBJ1-2, the V gene TRBV4-1, with TRBD1 matching 9 bases. CDR1 is MGHRA and CDR2 is YSYEKL in the germline V gene. The CDR3 is 16 amino acids. The V and J ends lost 0 bases and 6 bases, in that order; junction bases with no gene match: 8. The DNA for the CDR3 is TGCGCCAGCAGCCAAGATTGGGGGACAGGGATCAATGGCTACACCTTC. This translates into CASSQDWGTGINGYTF.

The chain combines TRBV27 with TRBJ1-1; 7 bases agree with TRBD1. The germline gives CDR1 MNHEY, CDR2 SMNVEV (reference sequence). This CDR3 comprises 14 residues. V gave up 6 bases and J gave up 1 base; unmatched junction bases: 5. CDR3 coding DNA: TGTGCCAGCAGCCCTGGACAGGCGAACACTGAAGCTTTCTTT. Its translation: CASSPGQANTEAFF.

This clone is medium-sized (0.01 to 0.1%) in the sample. The same CDR3 arises from other DNA sequences in this sample as well. The CDR3 loop reads CASSPDRGGNQPQHF. The CDR3 coding sequence is TGTGCCAGCTCCCCAGACAGGGGCGGGAATCAGCCCCAGCATTTT. The J gene is TRBJ1-5, the V gene TRBV18, with 8 bases lining up with TRBD1. Unmatched junction bases numbered 8, after V lost 6 bases and J lost 4 bases. The CDR3 contains 15 residues. The V gene's germline CDR1 is KGHSH and CDR2 LQKENI.

This clone was detected only once. This chain uses TRBV5-1 with TRBJ2-1; TRBD2 might be the D (5 bases). Germline CDR1 SGHRS, CDR2 YFSETQ. V was clipped by 2 bases and J by 1 base, with 13 bases between them. The CDR3 sequence is 16 residues long. In nucleotides, the CDR3 is TGCGCCAGCAGCTTTCTTCCTAGCTCTTCCTACAATGAGCAGTTCTTC. Residues: CASSFLPSSSYNEQFF.

The CDR3 is CASSLTDGYYYEQYF. The CDR3 DNA reads as TGTGCCAGCAGCTTAACCGACGGATACTACTACGAGCAGTACTTC. The chain joins TRBV7-6 to TRBJ2-7; D is unresolved. Deletions cut 2 bases from V and 3 bases from J, with 14 bases between. Germline V gives CDR1 SGHVS, CDR2 FNYEAQ. This CDR3 region has 15 residues.

The CDR3 reads CASSKTFAGTGVPVGYYEQYF. CDR3 in DNA: TGCGCCAGCAGCAAAACATTCGCCGGGACAGGGGTCCCAGTAGGCTACTACGAGCAGTACTTC. V gene TRBV5-1 combines with J gene TRBJ2-7; 10 nucleotides match TRBD1. From germline, CDR1 is SGHRS and CDR2 YFSETQ. The CDR3 runs to 21 residues. V lost 4 bases and J lost 3; bases outside the gene matches: 25.

The chain recombines TRBV4-2 with TRBJ1-2; 8 positions match TRBD1. This CDR3 is 13 amino acids long. The germline V gene has CDR1 LGHNA and CDR2 YNFKEQ. V was pared by 4 bases and J by 7 bases, with 5 bases of the junction left unmatched. The CDR3 bases are TGTGCCAGCAGCCCGAGGGACAGGAGTGGCTACACCTTC. Its translation is CASSPRDRSGYTF.

The chain joins TRBV5-1 to TRBJ1-5; the D gene is possibly TRBD1 (6 bases). Germline V gives CDR1 SGHRS, CDR2 YFSETQ. The ends were cut back, 0 bases at V and 0 bases at J, with 10 bases in the middle. This CDR3 is built from 16 residues. The CDR3 loop reads CASSLGGQLSNQPQHF. In DNA form, the CDR3 reads TGCGCCAGCAGCTTGGGAGGACAGCTTAGCAATCAGCCCCAGCATTTT.